A selection of T cell receptor beta chains follows, all from one sample in a study of regulatory T cells in long-lasting Graves disease. TCRdb re-derived calls from the multiplex PCR reads in MiXCR, one entry per CDR3 protein. This sample has hundreds of thousands of distinct CDR3 sequences; approximately 16% occur once, and the top ten carry 20% to 30%. These data were also reused for a study on T cells in Graves' hyperthyroidism and ophthalmopathy.

The material sequenced was peripheral blood mononuclear cells (PBMCs), taken at new diagnosis, from a patient treated with antithyroid drugs. All receptors come from a woman aged 35-65 years with Graves disease. CDR3s include the opening cysteine and the closing phenylalanine or tryptophan.

V: TRBV9
J: TRBJ1-3
CDR3: CASSVAFRGTGNTIYF

V: TRBV20-1
J: TRBJ2-3
CDR3: CSAPRGVGTDTQYF

V: TRBV6-1
J: TRBJ2-5
CDR3: CASSLAGGLQETQYF

V: TRBV20-1
J: TRBJ1-4
CDR3: CSARVSTGSRNEKLFF

V: TRBV12-3/TRBV12-4
J: TRBJ2-7
CDR3: CASSLLGLSYEQYF

V: TRBV11-3
J: TRBJ2-1
CDR3: CASSARGSNEQFF

V: TRBV9
J: TRBJ2-1
CDR3: CASSVEGYNEQFF

V: TRBV2
J: TRBJ2-3
CDR3: CASNLRGPDTQYF

V: TRBV2
J: TRBJ1-1
CDR3: CAGQGTGTEAFF

V: TRBV5-1
J: TRBJ2-1
CDR3: CASRSSGGALNEQFF

V: TRBV6-1
J: TRBJ2-1
CDR3: CASSGTSGNEQFF

V: TRBV3-1
J: TRBJ1-3
CDR3: CASSQETGNTIYF

V: TRBV2
J: TRBJ1-5
CDR3: CASTYSTGGNQPQHF

V: TRBV15
J: TRBJ1-2
CDR3: CATSREERYPWGYTF

V: TRBV7-2
J: TRBJ1-2
CDR3: CASSLEVGVPTF

V: TRBV30
J: TRBJ1-2
CDR3: CAWNAGAGYTF

V: TRBV2
J: TRBJ2-7
CDR3: CASSELQSYEQYF

V: TRBV29-1
J: TRBJ2-1
CDR3: CSVAVDRGGPYNEQFF

V: TRBV12-3/TRBV12-4
J: TRBJ1-4
CDR3: CASSLGLLNREKLFF

V: TRBV12-3/TRBV12-4
J: TRBJ1-5
CDR3: CASSSTIGINQPQHF

V: TRBV6-2/TRBV6-3
J: TRBJ2-7
CDR3: CASSNSGQGYEQYF

V: TRBV28
J: -
CDR3: CASSSRENQYF

V: TRBV2
J: TRBJ1-5
CDR3: CASSGAVFGNQPQHF

V: TRBV6-2/TRBV6-3
J: TRBJ1-3
CDR3: CASSLDSPSSGNTIYF

V: TRBV5-8
J: TRBJ2-7
CDR3: CASSRMGTSSEQYF

V: TRBV6-1
J: TRBJ1-1
CDR3: CASRPDRWGTEAFF

V: TRBV19
J: TRBJ2-1
CDR3: CASSIGTGTVDEQFF

V: TRBV10-3
J: TRBJ1-4
CDR3: CAISERGQGREKLFF

V: TRBV7-9
J: TRBJ1-3
CDR3: CASSQQGRNTIYF

V: TRBV12-3/TRBV12-4
J: TRBJ1-4
CDR3: CASSLGGSLNEKLFF

V: TRBV3-1
J: TRBJ1-1
CDR3: CASTSTPWDGSMNTEAFF

V: TRBV28
J: TRBJ1-1
CDR3: CAIYGINTEAFF

V: TRBV6-5
J: TRBJ1-5
CDR3: CASSYGLGDQPQHF

V: TRBV2
J: TRBJ1-4
CDR3: CASSEVGSEKLFF

V: TRBV5-1
J: TRBJ1-6
CDR3: CASSLFSAYNSPLHF

V: TRBV28
J: TRBJ2-7
CDR3: CASSTTGSWYEQYF

V: TRBV5-1
J: TRBJ2-6
CDR3: CASRRGESAGANVLTF

V: TRBV4-1
J: TRBJ1-1
CDR3: CASSQERGPERVNTEAFF

V: TRBV20-1
J: TRBJ1-1
CDR3: CSAPRLLMGDTEAFF

V: TRBV5-1
J: TRBJ2-3
CDR3: CASSLAPHSGASPTQYF

V: TRBV4-1
J: TRBJ2-1
CDR3: CASSQGRSLDEQFF